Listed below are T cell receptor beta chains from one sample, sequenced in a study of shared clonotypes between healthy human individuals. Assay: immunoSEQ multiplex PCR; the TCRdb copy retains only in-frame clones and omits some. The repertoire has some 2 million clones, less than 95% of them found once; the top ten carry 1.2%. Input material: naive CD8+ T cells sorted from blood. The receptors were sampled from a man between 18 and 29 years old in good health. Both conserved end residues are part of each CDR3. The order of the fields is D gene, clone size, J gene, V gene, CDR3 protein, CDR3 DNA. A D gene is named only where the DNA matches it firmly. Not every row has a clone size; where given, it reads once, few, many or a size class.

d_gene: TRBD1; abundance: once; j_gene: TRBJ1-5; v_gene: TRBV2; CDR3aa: CASGWGTGNNQPQHF; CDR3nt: TGTGCCAGCGGGTGGGGGACAGGGAACAATCAGCCCCAGCATTTT
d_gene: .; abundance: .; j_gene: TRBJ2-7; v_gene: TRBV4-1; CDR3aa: CASSQGPSAGGLLYEQYF; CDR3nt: TGCGCCAGCAGCCAAGGACCAAGCGCGGGCGGACTCTTGTACGAGCAGTACTTC
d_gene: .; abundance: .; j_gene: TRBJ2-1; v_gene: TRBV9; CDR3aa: CASSPRTSSYNEQFF; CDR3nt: TGTGCCAGCAGCCCTCGGACGAGCTCCTACAATGAGCAGTTCTTC
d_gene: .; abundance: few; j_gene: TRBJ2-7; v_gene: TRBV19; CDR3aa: CASSIGGGEQYF; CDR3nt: TGTGCCAGTAGTATAGGAGGAGGGGAGCAGTACTTC
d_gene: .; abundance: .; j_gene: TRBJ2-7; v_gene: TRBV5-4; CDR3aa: CASSDGGDEQYF; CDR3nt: TGTGCCAGCAGCGACGGTGGGGACGAGCAGTACTTC
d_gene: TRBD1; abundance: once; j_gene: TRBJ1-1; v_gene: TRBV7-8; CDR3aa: CASSPLSGTAPNTEAFF; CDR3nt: TGTGCCAGCAGCCCTCTCTCCGGGACAGCTCCGAACACTGAAGCTTTCTTT
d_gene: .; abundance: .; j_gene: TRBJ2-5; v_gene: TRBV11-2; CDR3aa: CASSLDRAAGETQYF; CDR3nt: TGTGCCAGCAGCTTAGACAGGGCCGCAGGGGAGACCCAGTACTTC
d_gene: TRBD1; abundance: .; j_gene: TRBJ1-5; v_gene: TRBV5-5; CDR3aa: CASSGGQGIGQPQHF; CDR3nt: TGTGCCAGCAGCGGGGGACAGGGAATTGGGCAGCCCCAGCATTTT
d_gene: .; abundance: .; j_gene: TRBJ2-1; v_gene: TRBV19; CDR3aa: CASSIEYRAPYNEQFF; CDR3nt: TGTGCCAGTAGTATAGAATACAGGGCGCCCTACAATGAGCAGTTCTTC
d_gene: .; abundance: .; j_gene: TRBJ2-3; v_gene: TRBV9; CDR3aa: CASSYSGSTDTQYF; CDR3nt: TGTGCCAGCAGTTACAGTGGGAGCACAGATACGCAGTATTTT
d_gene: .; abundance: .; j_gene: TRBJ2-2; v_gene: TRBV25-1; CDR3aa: CASSELGFDTGELFF; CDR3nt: TGTGCCAGCAGTGAACTGGGTTTCGACACCGGGGAGCTGTTTTTT
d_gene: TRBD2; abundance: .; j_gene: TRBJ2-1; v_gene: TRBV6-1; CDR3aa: CASSGGLAALGQFF; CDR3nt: TGTGCCAGCAGTGGGGGACTAGCGGCTCTAGGGCAGTTCTTC
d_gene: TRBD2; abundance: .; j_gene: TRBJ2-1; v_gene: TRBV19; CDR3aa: CASRLAGSSYNEQFF; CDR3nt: TGTGCCAGTCGACTAGCGGGCAGCTCCTACAATGAGCAGTTCTTC
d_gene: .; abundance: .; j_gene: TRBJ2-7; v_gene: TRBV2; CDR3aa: CASMQGVGYEQYF; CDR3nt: TGTGCCAGCATGCAGGGTGTGGGTTACGAGCAGTACTTC
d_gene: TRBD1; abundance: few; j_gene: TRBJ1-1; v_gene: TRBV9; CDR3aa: CASSVGQDTEAFF; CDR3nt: TGTGCCAGCAGCGTCGGACAGGACACTGAAGCTTTCTTT
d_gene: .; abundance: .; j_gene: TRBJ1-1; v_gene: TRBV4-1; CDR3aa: CASSQVAGNTEAFF; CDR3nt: TGCGCCAGCAGCCAAGTAGCAGGGAACACTGAAGCTTTCTTT
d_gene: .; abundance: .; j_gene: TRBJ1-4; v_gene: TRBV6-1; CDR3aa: CASSVRQVERATNEKLFF; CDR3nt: TGTGCCAGCAGTGTCAGGCAGGTCGAAAGGGCAACTAATGAAAAACTGTTTTTT
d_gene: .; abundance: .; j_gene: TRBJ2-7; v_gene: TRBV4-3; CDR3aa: CASSQDHMLSYEQYF; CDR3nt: TGCGCCAGCAGCCAAGATCATATGTTGTCCTACGAGCAGTACTTC
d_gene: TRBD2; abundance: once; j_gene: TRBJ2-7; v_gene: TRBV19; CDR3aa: CASSPRLAPYEQYF; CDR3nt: TGTGCCAGTAGTCCACGACTAGCCCCCTACGAGCAGTACTTC
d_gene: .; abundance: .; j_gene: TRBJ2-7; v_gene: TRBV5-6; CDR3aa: CASSLTYEQYF; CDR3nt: TGTGCCAGCAGCTTGACCTACGAGCAGTACTTC
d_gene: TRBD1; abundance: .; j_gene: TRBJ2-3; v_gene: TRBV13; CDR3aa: CASSFGQGRDTQYF; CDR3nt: TGTGCCAGCAGCTTTGGACAGGGGAGGGATACGCAGTATTTT
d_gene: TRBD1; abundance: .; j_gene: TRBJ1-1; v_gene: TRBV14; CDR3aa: CASSQTGGDFEAFF; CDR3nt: TGTGCCAGCAGCCAAACAGGGGGGGATTTTGAAGCTTTCTTT
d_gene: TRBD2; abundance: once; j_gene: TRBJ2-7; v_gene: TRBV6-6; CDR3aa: CASSPAGAYEQYF; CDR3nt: TGTGCCAGCAGCCCCGCGGGAGCCTACGAGCAGTACTTC
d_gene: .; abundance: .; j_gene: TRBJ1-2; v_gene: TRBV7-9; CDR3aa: CASSFGQLQGYTF; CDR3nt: TGTGCCAGCAGCTTCGGACAGCTCCAGGGCTACACCTTC
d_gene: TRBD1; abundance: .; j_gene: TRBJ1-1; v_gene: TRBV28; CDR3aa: CASSSWTGRTEAFF; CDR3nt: TGTGCCAGCAGTTCCTGGACAGGGCGTACTGAAGCTTTCTTT
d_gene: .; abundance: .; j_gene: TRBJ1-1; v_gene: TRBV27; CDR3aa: CASSLWGERGTEAFF; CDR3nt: TGTGCCAGCAGTTTATGGGGCGAAAGGGGCACTGAAGCTTTCTTT
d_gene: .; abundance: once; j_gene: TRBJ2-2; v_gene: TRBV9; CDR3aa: CASSVGGGTPELFF; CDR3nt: TGTGCCAGCAGCGTAGGAGGGGGGACCCCCGAGCTGTTTTTT
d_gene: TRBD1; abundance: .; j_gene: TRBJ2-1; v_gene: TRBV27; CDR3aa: CASSLIGTETYNEQFF; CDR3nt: TGTGCCAGCAGTTTGATAGGGACAGAGACCTACAATGAGCAGTTCTTC
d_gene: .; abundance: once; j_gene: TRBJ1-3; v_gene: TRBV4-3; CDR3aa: CASSQLTAVSGNTIYF; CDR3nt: TGCGCCAGCAGTCAACTGACAGCTGTCTCTGGAAACACCATATATTTT
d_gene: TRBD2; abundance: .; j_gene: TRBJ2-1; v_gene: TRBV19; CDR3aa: CASWEGSEQFF; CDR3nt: TGTGCCAGTTGGGAGGGCTCTGAGCAGTTCTTC
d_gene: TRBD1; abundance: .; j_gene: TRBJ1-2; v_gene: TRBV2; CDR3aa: CASSEVRDSPTANYGYTF; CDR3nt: TGTGCCAGCAGTGAAGTGCGGGACAGCCCTACAGCTAACTATGGCTACACCTTC
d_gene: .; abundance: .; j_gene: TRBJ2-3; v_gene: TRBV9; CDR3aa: CASSVDYIADTQYF; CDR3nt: TGTGCCAGCAGCGTAGACTATATCGCAGATACGCAGTATTTT
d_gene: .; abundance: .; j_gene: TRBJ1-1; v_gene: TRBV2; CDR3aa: CASSSIEAFF; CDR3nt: TGTGCCAGCAGTTCTATTGAAGCTTTCTTT
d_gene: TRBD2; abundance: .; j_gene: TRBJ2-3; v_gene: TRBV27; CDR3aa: CASSPSTSGSTDTQYF; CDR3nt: TGTGCCAGCAGCCCCTCCACTAGCGGGAGCACAGATACGCAGTATTTT
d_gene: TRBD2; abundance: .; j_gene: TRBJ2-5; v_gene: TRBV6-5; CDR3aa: CASSYEAGGSGETQYF; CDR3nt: TGTGCCAGCAGTTACGAGGCGGGAGGGAGCGGAGAGACCCAGTACTTC
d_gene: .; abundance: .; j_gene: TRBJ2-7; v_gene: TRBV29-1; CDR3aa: CSVDLSGTEQYF; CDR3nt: TGCAGCGTTGATCTCTCCGGTACCGAGCAGTACTTC
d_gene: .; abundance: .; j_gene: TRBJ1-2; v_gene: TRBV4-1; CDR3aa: CASSHKGGADYGYTF; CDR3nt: TGCGCCAGCAGCCACAAGGGAGGGGCCGACTATGGCTACACCTTC
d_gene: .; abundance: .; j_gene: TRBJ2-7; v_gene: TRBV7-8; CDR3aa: CASSFGYAYEQYF; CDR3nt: TGTGCCAGCAGCTTTGGTTATGCCTACGAGCAGTACTTC
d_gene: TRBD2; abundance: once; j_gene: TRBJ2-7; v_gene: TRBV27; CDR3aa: CASSLSGLANEQYF; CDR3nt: TGTGCCAGCAGTTTATCGGGACTAGCCAACGAGCAGTACTTC
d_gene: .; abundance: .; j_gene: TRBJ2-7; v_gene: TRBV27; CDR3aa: CASSLDSTYEQYF; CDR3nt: TGTGCCAGCAGTTTAGACAGCACCTACGAGCAGTACTTC
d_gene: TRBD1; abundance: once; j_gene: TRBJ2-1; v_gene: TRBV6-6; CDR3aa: CASGGQGVNEQFF; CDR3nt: TGTGCCAGCGGGGGACAGGGGGTCAATGAGCAGTTCTTC
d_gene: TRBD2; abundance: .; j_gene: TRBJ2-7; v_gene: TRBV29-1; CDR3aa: CSVDGEGSSYEQYF; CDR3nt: TGCAGCGTTGACGGGGAGGGAAGCTCCTACGAGCAGTACTTC
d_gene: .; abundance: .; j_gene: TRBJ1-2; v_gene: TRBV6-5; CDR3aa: CASSYSTSYGYTF; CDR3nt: TGTGCCAGCAGTTACTCGACCAGCTATGGCTACACCTTC
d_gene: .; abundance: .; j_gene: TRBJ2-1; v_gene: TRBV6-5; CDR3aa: CASSLGNEQFF; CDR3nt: TGTGCCAGCAGTTTAGGGAATGAGCAGTTCTTC
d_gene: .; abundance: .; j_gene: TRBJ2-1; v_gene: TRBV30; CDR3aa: CAWSVLGFYNEQFF; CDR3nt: TGTGCCTGGAGTGTACTGGGGTTCTACAATGAGCAGTTCTTC
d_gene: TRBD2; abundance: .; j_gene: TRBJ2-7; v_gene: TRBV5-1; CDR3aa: CASSLRLAGSYEQYF; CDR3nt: TGCGCCAGCAGCTTGAGACTAGCGGGCTCCTACGAGCAGTACTTC
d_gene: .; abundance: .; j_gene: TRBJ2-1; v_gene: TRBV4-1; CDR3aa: CASSETSSAEQFF; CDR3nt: TGCGCCAGCAGCGAGACTTCTTCGGCGGAGCAGTTCTTC
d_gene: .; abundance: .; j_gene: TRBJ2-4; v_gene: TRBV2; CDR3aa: CASSVSQILAKNIQYF; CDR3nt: TGTGCCAGCAGTGTCTCACAGATCCTAGCCAAAAACATTCAGTACTTC
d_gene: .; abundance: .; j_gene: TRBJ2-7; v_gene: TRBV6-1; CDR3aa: CASSDPGQSYEQYF; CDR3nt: TGTGCCAGCAGTGATCCGGGACAATCCTACGAGCAGTACTTC
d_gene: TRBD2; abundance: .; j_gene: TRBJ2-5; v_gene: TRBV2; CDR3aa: CASRGLADQETQYF; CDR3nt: TGTGCCAGCAGGGGACTAGCTGATCAAGAGACCCAGTACTTC